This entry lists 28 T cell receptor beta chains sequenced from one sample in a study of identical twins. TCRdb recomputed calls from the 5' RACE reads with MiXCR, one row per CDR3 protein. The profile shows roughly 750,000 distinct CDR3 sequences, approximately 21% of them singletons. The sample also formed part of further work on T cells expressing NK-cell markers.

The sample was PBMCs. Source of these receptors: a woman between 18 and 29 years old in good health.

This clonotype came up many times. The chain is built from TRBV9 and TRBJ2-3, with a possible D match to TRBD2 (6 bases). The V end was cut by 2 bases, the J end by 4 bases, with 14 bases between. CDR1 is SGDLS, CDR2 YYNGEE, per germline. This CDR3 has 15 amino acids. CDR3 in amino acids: CASSVYGRPADTQYF. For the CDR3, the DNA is TGTGCCAGCAGCGTGTACGGGAGACCAGCAGATACGCAGTATTTT.

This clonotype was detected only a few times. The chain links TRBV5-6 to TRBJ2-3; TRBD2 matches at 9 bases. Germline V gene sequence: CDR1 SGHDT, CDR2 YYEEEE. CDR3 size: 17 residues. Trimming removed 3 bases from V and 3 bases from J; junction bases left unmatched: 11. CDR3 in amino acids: CASSSTIAGAWTDTQYF. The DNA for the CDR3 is TGTGCCAGCAGCTCGACCATAGCGGGGGCCTGGACAGATACGCAGTATTTT.

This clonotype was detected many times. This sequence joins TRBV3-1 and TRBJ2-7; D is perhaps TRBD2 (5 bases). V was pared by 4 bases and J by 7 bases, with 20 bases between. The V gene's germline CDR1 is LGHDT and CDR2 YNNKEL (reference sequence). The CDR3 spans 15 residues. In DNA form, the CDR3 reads TGTGCCAGCAGCCCAATCCGGTCGGGGAAAATGGAGCAGTACTTC. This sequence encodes CASSPIRSGKMEQYF.

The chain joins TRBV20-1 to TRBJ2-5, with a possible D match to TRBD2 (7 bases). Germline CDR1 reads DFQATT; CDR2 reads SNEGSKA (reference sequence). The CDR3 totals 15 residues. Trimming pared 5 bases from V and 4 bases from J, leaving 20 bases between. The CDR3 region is CSASLLMGGRETQYF. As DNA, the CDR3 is TGCAGTGCTTCCTTACTCATGGGGGGGCGAGAGACCCAGTACTTC.

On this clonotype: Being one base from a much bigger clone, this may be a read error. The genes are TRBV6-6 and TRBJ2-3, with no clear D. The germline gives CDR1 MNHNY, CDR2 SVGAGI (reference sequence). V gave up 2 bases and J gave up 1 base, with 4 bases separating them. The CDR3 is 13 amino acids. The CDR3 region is CASSYTGTDTQYF. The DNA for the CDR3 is TGTGCCAGCAGTTACACGGGCACAGATACGCAGTATTTT.

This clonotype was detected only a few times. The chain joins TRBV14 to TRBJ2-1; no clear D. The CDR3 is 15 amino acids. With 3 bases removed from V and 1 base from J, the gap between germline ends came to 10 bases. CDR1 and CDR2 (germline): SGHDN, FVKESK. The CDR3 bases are TGTGCCAGCAGCCATCCGGTCTATTCCTACAATGAGCAGTTCTTC. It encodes CASSHPVYSYNEQFF.

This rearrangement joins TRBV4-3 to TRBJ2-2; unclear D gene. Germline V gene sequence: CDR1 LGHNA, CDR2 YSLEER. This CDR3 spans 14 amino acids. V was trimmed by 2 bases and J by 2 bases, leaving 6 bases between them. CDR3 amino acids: CASSQLLNTGELFF. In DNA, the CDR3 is TGCGCCAGCAGCCAATTGCTAAACACCGGGGAGCTGTTTTTT.

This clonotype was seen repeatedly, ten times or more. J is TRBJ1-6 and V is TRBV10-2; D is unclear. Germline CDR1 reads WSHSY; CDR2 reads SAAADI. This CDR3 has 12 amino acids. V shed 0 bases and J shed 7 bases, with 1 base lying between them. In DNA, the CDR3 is TGCGCCAGCAGTGAGTCGAATTCACCCCTCCACTTT. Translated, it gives CASSESNSPLHF.

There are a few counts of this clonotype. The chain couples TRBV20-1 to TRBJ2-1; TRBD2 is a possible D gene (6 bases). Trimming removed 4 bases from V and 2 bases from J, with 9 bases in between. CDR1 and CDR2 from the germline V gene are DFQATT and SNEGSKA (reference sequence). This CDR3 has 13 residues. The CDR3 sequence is CSANLAAYNEQFF. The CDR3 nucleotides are TGCAGTGCTAATTTAGCGGCCTACAATGAGCAGTTCTTC.

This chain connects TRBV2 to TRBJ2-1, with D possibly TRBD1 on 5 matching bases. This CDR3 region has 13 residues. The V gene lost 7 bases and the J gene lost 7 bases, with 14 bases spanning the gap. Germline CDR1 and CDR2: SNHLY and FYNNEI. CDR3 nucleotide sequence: TGTGCCAGCATCCTTCGCCAGGGAAATGAGCAGTTCTTC. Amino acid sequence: CASILRQGNEQFF.

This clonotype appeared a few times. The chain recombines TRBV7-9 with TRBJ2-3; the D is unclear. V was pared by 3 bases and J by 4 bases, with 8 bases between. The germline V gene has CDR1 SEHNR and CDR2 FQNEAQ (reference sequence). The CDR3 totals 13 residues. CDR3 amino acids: CASSFLDSDTQYF. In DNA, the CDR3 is TGTGCCAGCAGCTTCCTAGATTCAGATACGCAGTATTTT.

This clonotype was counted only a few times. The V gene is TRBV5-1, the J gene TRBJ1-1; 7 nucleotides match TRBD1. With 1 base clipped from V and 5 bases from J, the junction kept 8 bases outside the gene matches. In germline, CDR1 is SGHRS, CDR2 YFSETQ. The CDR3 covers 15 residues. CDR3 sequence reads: CASSLQGGRNTEAFF. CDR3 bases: TGCGCCAGCAGCTTGCAGGGGGGGAGGAATACTGAAGCTTTCTTT.

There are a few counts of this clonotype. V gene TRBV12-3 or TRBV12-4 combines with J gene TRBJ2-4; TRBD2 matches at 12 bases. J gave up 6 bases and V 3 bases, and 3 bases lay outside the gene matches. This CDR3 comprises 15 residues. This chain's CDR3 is CASSFPSGGGNIQYF. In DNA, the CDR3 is TGTGCCAGCAGTTTCCCTAGCGGGGGGGGAAACATTCAGTACTTC.

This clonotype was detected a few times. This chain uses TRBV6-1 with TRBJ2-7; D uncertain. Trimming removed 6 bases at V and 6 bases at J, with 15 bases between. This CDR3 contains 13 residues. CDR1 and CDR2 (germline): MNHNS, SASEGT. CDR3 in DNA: TGTGCCAGCAGCCCCTGGAGAGACCGCGAGCAGTACTTC. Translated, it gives CASSPWRDREQYF.

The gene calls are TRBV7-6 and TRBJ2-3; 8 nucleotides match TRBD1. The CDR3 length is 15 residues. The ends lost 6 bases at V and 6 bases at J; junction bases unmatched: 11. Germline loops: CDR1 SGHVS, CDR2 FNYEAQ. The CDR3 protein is CASSHWTGNMDTQYF. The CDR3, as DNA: TGTGCCAGCAGTCACTGGACAGGGAATATGGATACGCAGTATTTT.

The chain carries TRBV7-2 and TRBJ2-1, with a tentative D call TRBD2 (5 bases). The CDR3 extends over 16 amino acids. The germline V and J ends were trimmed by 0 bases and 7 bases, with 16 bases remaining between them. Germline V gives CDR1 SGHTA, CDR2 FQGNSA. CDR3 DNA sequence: TGTGCCAGCAGCTTAGCTCAGCGAGGGAACTGGAATGAGCAGTTCTTC. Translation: CASSLAQRGNWNEQFF. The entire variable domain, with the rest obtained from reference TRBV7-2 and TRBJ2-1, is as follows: GAGVSQSPSNKVTEKGKDVELRCDPISGHTALYWYRQSLGQGLEFLIYFQGNSAPDKSGLPSDRFSAERTGGSVSTLTIQRTQQEDSAVYLCASSLAQRGNWNEQFFGPGTRLTVL.

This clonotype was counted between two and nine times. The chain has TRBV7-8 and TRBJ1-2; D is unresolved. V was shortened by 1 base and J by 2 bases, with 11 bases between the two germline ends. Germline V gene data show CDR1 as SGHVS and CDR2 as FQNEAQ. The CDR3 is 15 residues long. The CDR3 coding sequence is TGTGCCAGCAGCTTAGAGGGCAGTACCAACTATGGCTACACCTTC. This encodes CASSLEGSTNYGYTF.

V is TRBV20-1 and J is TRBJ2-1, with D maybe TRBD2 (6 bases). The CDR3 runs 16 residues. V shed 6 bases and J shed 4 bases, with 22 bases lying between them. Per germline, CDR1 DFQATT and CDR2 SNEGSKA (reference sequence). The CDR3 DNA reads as TGCAGTGCCGCTTCATGGGACTCCCAATTTTACAATGAGCAGTTCTTC. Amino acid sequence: CSAASWDSQFYNEQFF.

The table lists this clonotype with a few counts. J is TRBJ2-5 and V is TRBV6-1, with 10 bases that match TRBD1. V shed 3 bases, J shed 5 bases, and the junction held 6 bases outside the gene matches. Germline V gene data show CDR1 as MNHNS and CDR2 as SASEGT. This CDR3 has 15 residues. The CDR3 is CASSEGQGPRETQYF. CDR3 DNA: TGTGCCAGCAGTGAGGGACAGGGGCCCAGGGAGACCCAGTACTTC.

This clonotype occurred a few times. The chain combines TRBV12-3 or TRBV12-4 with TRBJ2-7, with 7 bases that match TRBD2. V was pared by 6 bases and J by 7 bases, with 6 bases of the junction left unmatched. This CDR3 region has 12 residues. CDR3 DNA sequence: TGTGCCAGCAGCGAAGCGGGATGGGAGCAGTACTTC. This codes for CASSEAGWEQYF.

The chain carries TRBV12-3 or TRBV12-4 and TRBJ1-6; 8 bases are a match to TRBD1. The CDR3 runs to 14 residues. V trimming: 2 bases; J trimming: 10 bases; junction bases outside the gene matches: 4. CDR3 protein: CASSLRTGRSPLHF. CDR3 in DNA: TGTGCCAGCAGTTTAAGGACAGGGAGGTCACCCCTCCACTTT.

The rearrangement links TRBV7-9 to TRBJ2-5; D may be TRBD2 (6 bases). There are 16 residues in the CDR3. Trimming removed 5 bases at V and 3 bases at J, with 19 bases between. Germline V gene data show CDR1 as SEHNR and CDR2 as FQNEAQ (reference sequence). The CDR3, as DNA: TGTGCCAGCAGCAAAACAAGGATGGGGAGGAAAGAGACCCAGTACTTC. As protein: CASSKTRMGRKETQYF.

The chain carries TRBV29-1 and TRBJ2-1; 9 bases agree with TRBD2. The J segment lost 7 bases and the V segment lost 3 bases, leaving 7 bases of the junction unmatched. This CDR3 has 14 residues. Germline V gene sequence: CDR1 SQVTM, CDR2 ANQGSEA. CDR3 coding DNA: TGCAGCGTTGATCAAGCGGGGGGTAGAAATGAGCAGTTCTTC. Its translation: CSVDQAGGRNEQFF.

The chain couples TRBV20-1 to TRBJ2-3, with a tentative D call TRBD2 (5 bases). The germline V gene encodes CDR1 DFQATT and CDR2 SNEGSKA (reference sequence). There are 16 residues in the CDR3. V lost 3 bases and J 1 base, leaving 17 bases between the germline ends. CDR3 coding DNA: TGCAGTGCTAGGGGGAGTCCTAATGGGGGCACAGATACGCAGTATTTT. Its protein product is CSARGSPNGGTDTQYF.

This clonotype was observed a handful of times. The CDR3 region is CASSSLDRSPEAFF. CDR3 in DNA: TGTGCCAGCAGTTCTCTGGATCGGTCTCCTGAAGCTTTCTTT. The chain links TRBV12-3 or TRBV12-4 to TRBJ1-1; D remains unclear. V was shortened by 4 bases and J by 6 bases, with 15 bases between the two germline ends. The CDR3 loop spans 14 amino acids.

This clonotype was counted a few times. The CDR3 coding sequence is TGTGCCAGCAGGCAGACGACAGGGATAGGTTTTACGCAGTATTTT. Translated: CASRQTTGIGFTQYF. The chain joins TRBV7-6 to TRBJ2-3; TRBD1 matches 7 bases. CDR1 and CDR2 from the germline V gene are SGHVS and FNYEAQ. CDR3 length equals 15 residues. V trimming: 6 bases; J trimming: 8 bases; junction bases outside the gene matches: 14.

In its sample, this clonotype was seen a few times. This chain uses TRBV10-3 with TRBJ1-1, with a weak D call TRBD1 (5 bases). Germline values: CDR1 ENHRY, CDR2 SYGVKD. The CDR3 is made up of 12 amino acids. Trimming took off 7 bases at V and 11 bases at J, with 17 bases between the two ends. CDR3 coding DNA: TGTGCCATCACGGCGGGGGAGGGTGAGGCTTTCTTT. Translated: CAITAGEGEAFF.

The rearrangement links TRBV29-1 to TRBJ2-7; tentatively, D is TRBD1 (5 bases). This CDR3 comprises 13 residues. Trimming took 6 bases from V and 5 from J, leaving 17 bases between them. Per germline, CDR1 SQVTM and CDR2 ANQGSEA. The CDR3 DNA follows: TGCAGCGTCGACCAGGGTGATGGACACGAGCAGTACTTC. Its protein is CSVDQGDGHEQYF.